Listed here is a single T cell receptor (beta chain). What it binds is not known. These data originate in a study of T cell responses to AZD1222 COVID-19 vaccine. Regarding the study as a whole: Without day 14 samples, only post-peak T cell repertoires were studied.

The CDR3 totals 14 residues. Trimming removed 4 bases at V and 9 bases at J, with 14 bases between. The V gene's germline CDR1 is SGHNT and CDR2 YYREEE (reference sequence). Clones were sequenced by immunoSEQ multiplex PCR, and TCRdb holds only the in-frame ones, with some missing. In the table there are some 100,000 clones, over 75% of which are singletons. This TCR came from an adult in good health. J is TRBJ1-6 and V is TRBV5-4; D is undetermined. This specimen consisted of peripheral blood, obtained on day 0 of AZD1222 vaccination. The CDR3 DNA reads TGTGCCAGCAGCCCGCAACTTGTGGGTTCACCCCTCCACTTT. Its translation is CASSPQLVGSPLHF.